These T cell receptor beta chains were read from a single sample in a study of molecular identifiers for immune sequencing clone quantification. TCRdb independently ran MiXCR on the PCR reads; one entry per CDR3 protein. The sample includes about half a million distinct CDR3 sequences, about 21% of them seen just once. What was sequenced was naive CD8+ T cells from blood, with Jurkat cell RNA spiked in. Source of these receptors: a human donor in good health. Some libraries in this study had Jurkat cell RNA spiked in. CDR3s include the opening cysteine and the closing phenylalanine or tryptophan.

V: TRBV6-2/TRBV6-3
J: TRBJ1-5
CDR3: CASSYVPRPNQPQHF

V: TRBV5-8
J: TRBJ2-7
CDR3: CASRGLANYEQYF

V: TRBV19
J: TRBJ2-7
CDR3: CASSMEGAGVLYEQYF

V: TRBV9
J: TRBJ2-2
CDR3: CASSVGLSKPNTGELVF

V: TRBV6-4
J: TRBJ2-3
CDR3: CASSEGLAGFTDTQYF

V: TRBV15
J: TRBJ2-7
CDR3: CATSRDAGDYEQYF

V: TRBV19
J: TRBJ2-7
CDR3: CASSTTGSSYEQYF

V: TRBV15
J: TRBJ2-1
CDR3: CATSRDQPGGFDEQFF

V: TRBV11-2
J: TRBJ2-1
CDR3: CASSLNAPGNEQFF

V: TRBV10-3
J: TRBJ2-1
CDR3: CAIIDREESSYNEQFF

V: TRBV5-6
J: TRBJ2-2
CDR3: CASSPTNTGELSF

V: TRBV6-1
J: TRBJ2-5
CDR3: CASSARQGETQYF

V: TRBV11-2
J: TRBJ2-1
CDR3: CASSLEMGLQSYNEQFF

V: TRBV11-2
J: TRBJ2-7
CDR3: CASSQGLAGEVAYEQYF

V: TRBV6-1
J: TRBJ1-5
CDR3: CASSTTDRVMDQPQHF

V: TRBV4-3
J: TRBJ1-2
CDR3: CASSQSNKGVWGYTF

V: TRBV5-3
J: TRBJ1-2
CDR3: CASSLVGTGLGGCTF

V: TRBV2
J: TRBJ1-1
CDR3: CASSEQWVNTEAFF

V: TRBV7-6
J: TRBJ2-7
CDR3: CASSLDVTPAGPKKGF

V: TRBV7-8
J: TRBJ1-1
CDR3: CASSSEPDRLNTEAFF

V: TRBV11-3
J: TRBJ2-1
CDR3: CASSSSSSYNEQFF

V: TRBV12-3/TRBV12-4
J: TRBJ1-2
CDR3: CASSSDGNYGYTF

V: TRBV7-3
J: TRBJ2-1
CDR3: CASSLTNSQLYNEQFF

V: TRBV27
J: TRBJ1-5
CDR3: CASSLQGLNLPQHF

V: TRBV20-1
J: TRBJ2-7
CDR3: CSARPSGPGGYEQYF

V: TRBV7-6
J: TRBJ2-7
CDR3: CASSTGQGYEQYF

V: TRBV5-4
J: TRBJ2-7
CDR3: CASSLGDRSYEQYF

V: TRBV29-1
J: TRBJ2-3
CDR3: CSVEGSGTSTDTQYF

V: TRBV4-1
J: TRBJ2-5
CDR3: CASSQVMEETQYF

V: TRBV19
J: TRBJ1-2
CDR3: CASGQDGPRYGYTF

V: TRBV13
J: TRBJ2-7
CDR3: CASSAGSSSNEQYF

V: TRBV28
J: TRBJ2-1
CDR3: CASRFGVGKNEQFF

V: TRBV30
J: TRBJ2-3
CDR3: CAWTSELTDTQYF

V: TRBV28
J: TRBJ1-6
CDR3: CASSLLQNSYNSPLHF

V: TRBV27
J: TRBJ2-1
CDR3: CASSLNGRAANEQFF

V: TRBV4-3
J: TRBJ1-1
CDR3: CASSQERAGGNTEAFF

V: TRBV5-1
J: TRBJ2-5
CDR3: CVTRQKQEETQYF

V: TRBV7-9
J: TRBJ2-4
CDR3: CASSSPQGPGQNIQYF

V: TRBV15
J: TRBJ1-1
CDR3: CATSREGQLNTEAFF

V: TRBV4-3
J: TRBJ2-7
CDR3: CASSQDIPTSYEQYF

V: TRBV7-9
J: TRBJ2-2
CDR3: CASRRDVNTGELFF

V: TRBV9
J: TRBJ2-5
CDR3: CASSVTSWAETQYF

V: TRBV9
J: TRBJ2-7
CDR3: CASSVGAAHYEQYF

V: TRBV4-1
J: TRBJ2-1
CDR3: CVSSHDYNEQFF

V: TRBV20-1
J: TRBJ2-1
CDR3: CSAREYNGQFF

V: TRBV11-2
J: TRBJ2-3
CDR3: CASSLVDFTTDTQYF

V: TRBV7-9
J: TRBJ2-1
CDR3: CASSLTENEQFF

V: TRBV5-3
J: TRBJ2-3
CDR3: CASRSGGPDASTDTQYF

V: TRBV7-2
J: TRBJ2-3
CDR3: CASSQNPGTPIVYTQYF

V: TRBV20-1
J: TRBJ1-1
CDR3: CSAWGGQGNTEAFF

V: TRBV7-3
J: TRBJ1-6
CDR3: CASSDHGGRRSPLHF